The 29 T cell receptor beta chains below were found in one sample sequenced in a study of identical twins. TCRdb re-analysed the 5' RACE reads in MiXCR, keeping a single row per CDR3 protein. The data contain about 490,000 distinct CDR3 sequences, 15% of them singletons. Separately, the same data were catalogued under a study of yellow fever vaccine responses in identical twins.

The sample comprised CD4+ T cells sorted from blood. These receptors all come from a woman aged 18-30 years in good health.

This chain connects TRBV20-1 to TRBJ2-6; D possibly corresponds to TRBD1 (5 bases). Between the trimmed V and J ends, which lost 4 bases and 2 bases, there was a span of 12 bases. This CDR3 has 15 residues. The germline CDR1 and CDR2 sequences are DFQATT and SNEGSKA (reference sequence). Written as DNA, the CDR3 is TGCAGTGCTACCAAAGGGGTTGCTGGGGCCAACGTCCTGACTTTC. Translating gives CSATKGVAGANVLTF.

A few counts support this clonotype. This chain uses TRBV6-1 with TRBJ2-2; 7 positions match TRBD1. The CDR3 covers 15 residues. Trimming took 5 bases from V and 10 from J; bases not matched to a gene: 13. Germline V gene lookup returns CDR1 MNHNS and CDR2 SASEGT. The CDR3 here is CASSTPGQPEEELFF. Here the CDR3 DNA reads TGTGCCAGCAGTACCCCGGGACAGCCCGAGGAGGAGCTGTTTTTT.

In its sample, this clonotype was seen a few times. The chain joins TRBV11-2 to TRBJ2-3, with D uncertain. Per the germline V gene, CDR1 is SGHAT and CDR2 is FQNNGV. The V end lost 5 bases, the J end lost 6 bases, and 15 bases lay between the germline ends. The CDR3 runs 14 residues. The CDR3 is CASSVSPSVDTQYF. The CDR3 nucleotides read TGTGCCAGCAGCGTGTCACCCTCCGTGGATACGCAGTATTTT.

The CDR3 region has the DNA TGTGCCAGCAGCATCATAGCCGGGTTCAACACAATGGCCCAGTACTTC. Protein: CASSIIAGFNTMAQYF. The rearrangement joins TRBV7-8 to TRBJ2-5; D is unresolved. The V end lost 5 bases, the J end lost 9 bases, and 25 bases lay between the germline ends. Per the germline V gene, CDR1 is SGHVS and CDR2 is FQNEAQ. The CDR3 covers 16 residues. The full variable domain, rest sourced from reference TRBV7-8 and TRBJ2-5, is GAGVSQSPRYKVAKRGQDVALRCDPISGHVSLFWYQQALGQGPEFLTYFQNEAQLDKSGLPSDRFFAERPEGSVSTLKIQRTQQEDSAVYLCASSIIAGFNTMAQYFGPGTRLLVL.

The gene calls are TRBV7-9 and TRBJ1-1; 7 nucleotides match TRBD1. This CDR3 is built from 15 residues. CDR1 and CDR2 (germline): SEHNR, FQNEAQ (reference sequence). The J segment lost 4 bases and the V segment lost 2 bases, leaving 7 bases of the junction unmatched. The CDR3 region has the DNA TGTGCCAGCAGCTTATCAGGGGGACCCCTCACTGAAGCTTTCTTT. Residues: CASSLSGGPLTEAFF. Full variable domain (missing parts from reference TRBV7-9 and TRBJ1-1): DTGVSQNPRHKITKRGQNVTFRCDPISEHNRLYWYRQTLGQGPEFLTYFQNEAQLEKSRLLSDRFSAERPKGSFSTLEIQRTEQGDSAMYLCASSLSGGPLTEAFFGQGTRLTVV.

This clonotype was observed a few times. V usage is TRBV24-1 and J usage is TRBJ2-3, with 10 bases fitting TRBD2. V lost 4 bases, J lost 2 bases, and 5 bases stayed unmatched. Germline assignment: CDR1 KGHDR and CDR2 SFDVKD. The CDR3 has 16 residues. The CDR3 nucleotides read TGTGCCACCAGTGACCGGGGACTAGCGAACACAGATACGCAGTATTTT. Its translation: CATSDRGLANTDTQYF.

This clonotype was recorded a few times. The chain links TRBV5-1 to TRBJ2-1; 9 bases map to TRBD1. This CDR3 has 15 residues. V was clipped by 2 bases and J by 7 bases; unmatched bases: 7. From germline, CDR1 is SGHRS and CDR2 YFSETQ. The CDR3 loop reads CASSFTGGAENEQFF. The DNA of the CDR3 is TGCGCCAGCAGCTTCACAGGGGGCGCGGAGAATGAGCAGTTCTTC.

This clonotype showed up just a few times. This sequence joins TRBV5-6 and TRBJ2-1; D may be TRBD2 (5 bases). Germline V CDR1 and CDR2: SGHDT, YYEEEE. The CDR3 spans 17 residues. Deletions cut 5 bases from V and 2 bases from J, with 20 bases between. CDR3 bases: TGTGCCAGCAGTCGTAATGGGCGGGCGCTCCCCTACAATGAGCAGTTCTTC. It encodes CASSRNGRALPYNEQFF. The whole variable domain, remainder taken from reference TRBV5-6 and TRBJ2-1, is DAGVTQSPTHLIKTRGQQVTLRCSPKSGHDTVSWYQQALGQGPQFIFQYYEEEERQRGNFPDRFSGHQFPNYSSELNVNALLLGDSALYLCASSRNGRALPYNEQFFGPGTRLTVL.

This rearrangement joins TRBV7-8 to TRBJ2-1, with 7 bases aligning to TRBD1. This CDR3 has 15 residues. V gave up 5 bases and J gave up 0 bases; unmatched junction bases: 4. The germline V gene has CDR1 SGHVS and CDR2 FQNEAQ. The CDR3, as DNA: TGTGCCAGCAGCCCCGACAGGGCCTCCTACAATGAGCAGTTCTTC. It encodes CASSPDRASYNEQFF.

This clonotype came up a few times. This sequence joins TRBV5-6 and TRBJ2-7; 8 nucleotides match TRBD1. V shed 8 bases, J shed 6 bases, and the junction held 16 bases outside the gene matches. CDR3 length equals 15 residues. CDR1 is SGHDT, CDR2 YYEEEE, per germline. The chain's CDR3 is CASSTGTGPSREQYV. CDR3 nucleotides: TGTGCCAGTAGCACCGGGACAGGTCCGTCCCGCGAGCAGTACGTC.

This clonotype was picked up many times. The chain combines TRBV2 with TRBJ2-7; D uncertain. This CDR3 contains 12 residues. In germline, CDR1 is SNHLY, CDR2 FYNNEI. Trimming stripped 6 bases from V and 2 bases from J, with 8 bases between. The CDR3 region is CASSYYPYEQYV. The CDR3 bases are TGTGCCAGCAGCTACTATCCCTACGAGCAGTACGTC.

The sample holds a few counts of this clonotype. This chain links TRBV5-1 with TRBJ2-2; either TRBD1 or TRBD2 may fit D (6 bases each). Trimming shortened V by 0 bases and J by 2 bases, and 11 bases separated the two germline ends. The germline gives CDR1 SGHRS, CDR2 YFSETQ. The CDR3 length is 16 residues. CDR3 nucleotides: TGCGCCAGCAGCTTGGAGGGGGGAGATAACACCGGGGAGCTGTTTTTT. Translation: CASSLEGGDNTGELFF.

This clonotype was seen a few times. The V gene is TRBV5-1, the J gene TRBJ2-5; D is perhaps TRBD1 (6 bases). Germline V gives CDR1 SGHRS, CDR2 YFSETQ. This CDR3 region has 16 residues. Trimming shortened V by 2 bases and J by 2 bases, and 16 bases separated the two germline ends. In DNA form, the CDR3 reads TGCGCCAGCAGCTTCAAGGACAGTAGCAATCAAGAGACCCAGTACTTC. It codes for CASSFKDSSNQETQYF.

The rearrangement uses TRBV10-2 and TRBJ2-2, with TRBD1 identical over 10 bases. Germline V gene sequence: CDR1 WSHSY, CDR2 SAAADI. The CDR3 runs 13 residues. V shed 6 bases, J shed 5 bases, and the junction held 0 bases outside the gene matches. The CDR3: CASRDRGTGELFF. The CDR3 nucleotides are TGCGCCAGCAGGGACAGGGGGACCGGGGAGCTGTTTTTT.

The chain carries TRBV5-1 and TRBJ2-7; perhaps D is TRBD1 or TRBD2 (6 bases each). The ends were cut back, 2 bases at V and 1 base at J, with 10 bases in the middle. The CDR3 loop spans 14 amino acids. In germline, CDR1 is SGHRS, CDR2 YFSETQ. In DNA, the CDR3 is TGCGCCAGCAGCTTATCGGGGGCATCCTACGAGCAGTACTTC. Its translation is CASSLSGASYEQYF.

The chain carries TRBV5-1 and TRBJ2-6; D gene unclear. This CDR3 is 16 amino acids long. The germline V and J ends were trimmed by 1 base and 2 bases, with 10 bases remaining between them. Germline V gene sequence: CDR1 SGHRS, CDR2 YFSETQ. CDR3 protein: CASSLQSGPGANVLTF. The CDR3 coding sequence is TGCGCCAGCAGCTTGCAGTCCGGTCCTGGGGCCAACGTCCTGACTTTC.

This sequence joins TRBV6-6 and TRBJ2-7; D not resolved. The V gene's germline CDR1 is MNHNY and CDR2 SVGAGI (reference sequence). The germline V and J ends were trimmed by 0 bases and 6 bases, with 9 bases remaining between them. This CDR3 spans 13 amino acids. For the CDR3, the DNA is TGTGCCAGCAGTTACTCGACGATTTCCGAGCAGTACTTC. Protein sequence: CASSYSTISEQYF.

There are a few counts of this clonotype. This chain joins TRBV3-1 and TRBJ1-5, with no clear D. This CDR3 region has 15 residues. In germline, CDR1 is LGHDT, CDR2 YNNKEL (reference sequence). V lost 6 bases, J lost 2 bases, and 14 bases lay in between. The CDR3 bases are TGTGCCAGCAGTCAAAGCGTAATTGGCAATCAGCCCCAGCATTTT. Its translation is CASSQSVIGNQPQHF.

The CDR3 here is CASSLGGNHGANVLTF. In DNA, the CDR3 is TGCGCCAGCAGCTTGGGGGGTAATCATGGGGCCAACGTCCTGACTTTC. The rearrangement uses TRBV5-1 and TRBJ2-6; D remains unclear. Between the trimmed V and J ends, which lost 0 bases and 3 bases, there was a span of 10 bases. CDR1 is SGHRS and CDR2 is YFSETQ in the germline V gene. CDR3 length: 16 residues.

V and J are TRBV5-5 and TRBJ1-6; 8 bases line up with TRBD1. Germline V gene lookup returns CDR1 SGHKS and CDR2 YYEKEE (reference sequence). This CDR3 is built from 15 residues. V gave up 3 bases and J gave up 9 bases; unmatched junction bases: 8. DNA for the CDR3: TGTGCCAGCAGCTGGTCAGGGGGCTTTCTTTCACCCCTCCACTTT. This sequence encodes CASSWSGGFLSPLHF.

V and J are TRBV10-3 and TRBJ2-3; 7 bases fit TRBD2. CDR1 ENHRY and CDR2 SYGVKD come from the germline V gene. The CDR3 is made up of 15 amino acids. With V trimmed by 2 bases and J by 4 bases, 6 bases remained unmatched. The DNA for the CDR3 is TGTGCCATCAGTGAGACGCGGGAGCGAGCAGATACGCAGTATTTT. It codes for CAISETRERADTQYF.

The chain has TRBV20-1 and TRBJ2-1; D is undetermined. CDR1 DFQATT and CDR2 SNEGSKA come from the germline V gene (reference sequence). V was clipped by 3 bases and J by 5 bases, with 11 bases between them. CDR3 size: 13 residues. The CDR3 here is CSARTAEDNEQFF. Here the CDR3 DNA reads TGCAGTGCTAGGACGGCTGAAGACAATGAGCAGTTCTTC.

The chain uses TRBV12-3 or TRBV12-4 and TRBJ2-7; 7 nucleotides line up with TRBD2. This CDR3 is built from 16 residues. V lost 0 bases to trimming and J lost 7 bases; unmatched junction nucleotides: 12. CDR3 DNA sequence: TGTGCCAGCAGTTTAGCGACGCGGGAGCTTCCCAGGGAGCAGTACTTC. It codes for CASSLATRELPREQYF.

This clonotype was observed a few times. The chain combines TRBV29-1 with TRBJ2-6; the match to TRBD2 covers 7 bases. V was pared by 4 bases and J by 0 bases, with 6 bases of the junction left unmatched. Germline CDR1 is SQVTM and CDR2 is ANQGSEA. The CDR3 loop spans 16 amino acids. The CDR3 protein is CSVGSLAGSGANVLTF. The CDR3 DNA sequence: TGCAGCGTTGGAAGCTTAGCGGGCTCTGGGGCCAACGTCCTGACTTTC.

This clonotype has only a few counts. The V and J genes are TRBV10-3 and TRBJ2-1, with D maybe TRBD2 (5 bases). V lost 7 bases and J lost 2, with 6 bases in between. This CDR3 has 12 residues. The germline CDR1 and CDR2 sequences are ENHRY and SYGVKD. CDR3 DNA: TGTGCCATCAACGGGGCCTACAATGAGCAGTTCTTC. Protein sequence: CAINGAYNEQFF.

J is TRBJ1-1 and V is TRBV6-2 or TRBV6-3; D is perhaps TRBD1 (6 bases). V was shortened by 10 bases and J by 3 bases, with 15 bases between the two germline ends. This CDR3 region has 13 residues. Germline V gene sequence: CDR1 MNHEY, CDR2 SVGEGT. CDR3: CATQGGGYTEAFF. In nucleotides, the CDR3 is TGTGCCACTCAAGGGGGGGGCTACACTGAAGCTTTCTTT.

V usage is TRBV19 and J usage is TRBJ2-2; TRBD1 aligns across 7 bases. The CDR3 spans 14 residues. Per the germline V gene, CDR1 is LNHDA and CDR2 is SQIVND (reference sequence). V shed 5 bases, J shed 7 bases, and the junction held 7 bases outside the gene matches. In DNA, the CDR3 is TGTGCCAGTAGTGTTGAGACAGGGATCGGGGAGCTGTTTTTT. Protein product: CASSVETGIGELFF.

The genes are TRBV28 and TRBJ2-5; unclear D gene. CDR1 MDHEN and CDR2 SYDVKM come from the germline V gene. The CDR3 spans 13 residues. The ends were cut back, 11 bases at V and 4 bases at J, with 17 bases in the middle. DNA for the CDR3: TGTGCCGTCCAAGGTGGCGCCGGAGAGACCCAGTACTTC. Protein: CAVQGGAGETQYF.

This chain joins TRBV5-1 and TRBJ2-3; 7 bases align to TRBD2. CDR3 length equals 16 residues. Looked up from germline, CDR1 is SGHRS and CDR2 is YFSETQ. Trimming took 3 bases from V and 1 from J; bases not matched to a gene: 8. Here the CDR3 DNA reads TGCGCCAGCAGCTCCAACTTGGGAGGGGGCACAGATACGCAGTATTTT. Encoded protein: CASSSNLGGGTDTQYF.